This TCR beta chain was sequenced for a study of shared clonotypes between healthy human individuals. CD8 cells classed as naive were CD45RO-negative and positively selected for CCR7, excluding terminally differentiated effector memory CD45RA+ cells. The donors were adults (healthy and HIV-negative) with no recent acute infections or vaccinations. A deep-level run was used for the assay. Replicate PCRs run on sorted subsets employed approximately 0.2 ug DNA, 30,000 to 35,000 T cell genomes. Some clones are missing from TCRdb's copy, which holds only in-frame ones; the method was immunoSEQ multiplex PCR. The sample shows around 620,000 clones, around 95% of them seen only once. As for this clone: The antigen remains unidentified.

Notes on the study in general: Expectations were that clonotype sharing among donors would be affected by sequencing depth.

The receptor was derived from a young woman in good health. The source material was naive CD8+ T cells sorted from blood.

The CDR3 nucleotides read TGTGCCAGCAGTGATTCTCCACTAGCGGGAGGGCACTACGAGCAGTACTTC. Protein product: CASSDSPLAGGHYEQYF. The chain is built from TRBV2 and TRBJ2-7; TRBD2 matches 13 bases. This CDR3 comprises 17 residues. Germline V CDR1 and CDR2: SNHLY, FYNNEI. Trimming cost V 3 bases and J 3 bases; bases outside gene matches: 8.